The T cell receptor beta chain described here comes from a study of response to subunit inactivated influenza vaccine. The study, taken as a whole, reports: The authors suggested that few new T cells are recruited per seasonal influenza vaccination.

This clonotype was found once. The antigen is not known. The CDR3 covers 16 residues. V lost 0 bases to trimming and J lost 5 bases; unmatched junction nucleotides: 9. Germline V gene data show CDR1 as MNHEY and CDR2 as SVGAGI. TCRdb re-derived calls from the RT-PCR reads in MiXCR, one entry per CDR3 protein. In the table there are hundreds of thousands of distinct CDR3 sequences, less than 8% of which are singletons. The starting material was PBMCs from blood, obtained about 24 months after vaccination. The clonotype comes from a man in his fifties or sixties who received an inactivated influenza vaccine. The chain has TRBV6-5 and TRBJ1-1, with 7 bases lining up with TRBD1. The CDR3 DNA follows: TGTGCCAGCAGTTACTCGGTCGTGACAGGGCCGACTGAAGCTTTCTTT. This codes for CASSYSVVTGPTEAFF.